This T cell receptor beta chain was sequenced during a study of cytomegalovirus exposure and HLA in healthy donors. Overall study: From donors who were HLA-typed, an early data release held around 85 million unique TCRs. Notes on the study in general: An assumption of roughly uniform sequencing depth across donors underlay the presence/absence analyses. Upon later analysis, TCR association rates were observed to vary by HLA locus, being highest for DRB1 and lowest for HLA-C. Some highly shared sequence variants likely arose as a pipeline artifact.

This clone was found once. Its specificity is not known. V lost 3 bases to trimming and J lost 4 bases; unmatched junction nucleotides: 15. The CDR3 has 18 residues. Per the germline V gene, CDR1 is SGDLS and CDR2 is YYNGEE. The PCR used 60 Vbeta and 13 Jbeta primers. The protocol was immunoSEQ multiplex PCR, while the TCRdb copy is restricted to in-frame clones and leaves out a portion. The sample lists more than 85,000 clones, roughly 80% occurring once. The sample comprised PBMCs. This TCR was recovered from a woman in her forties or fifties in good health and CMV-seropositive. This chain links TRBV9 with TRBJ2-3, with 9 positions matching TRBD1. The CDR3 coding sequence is TGTGCCAGCAGCGAAAGGGGGCGTGGGGGACAGGGAGCAGATACGCAGTATTTT. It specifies CASSERGRGGQGADTQYF.